A selection of T cell receptor beta chains follows, all from one sample in a study of cytomegalovirus exposure and HLA in healthy donors. TCRdb's copy holds only in-frame clones and misses some; the assay was immunoSEQ multiplex PCR. Of some 120,000 clones listed, almost 85% are singletons. Source material: PBMCs. The receptors stem from a woman aged 18 to 35 in good health and CMV-seronegative. Both conserved end residues are part of each CDR3. Each record gives: D gene, J gene, V gene, clone size, CDR3 protein, CDR3 DNA. A D gene is named only where the DNA matches it firmly. Clone size is not always given. Where it is, it says once, few, many or a class for expanded clones.

D gene: TRBD2
J gene: TRBJ2-3
V gene: TRBV11-2
clone size: -
CDR3 protein: CASSPRIAGGLTDTQYF
CDR3 DNA: TGTGCCAGCAGCCCACGGATAGCGGGAGGGCTCACAGATACGCAGTATTTT

D gene: -
J gene: TRBJ1-5
V gene: TRBV6-5
clone size: -
CDR3 protein: CASSYSGQQTNQPQHF
CDR3 DNA: TGTGCCAGCAGTTATTCCGGACAGCAAACCAATCAGCCCCAGCATTTT

D gene: -
J gene: TRBJ2-1
V gene: TRBV6-4
clone size: -
CDR3 protein: CASSDSGGAHNEQFF
CDR3 DNA: TGTGCCAGCAGTGACTCCGGCGGGGCCCACAATGAGCAGTTCTTC

D gene: -
J gene: TRBJ2-7
V gene: TRBV4-1
clone size: -
CDR3 protein: CASSQVTGFEQYF
CDR3 DNA: TGCGCCAGCAGCCAAGTCACGGGGTTCGAGCAGTACTTC

D gene: -
J gene: TRBJ1-5
V gene: TRBV5-1
clone size: -
CDR3 protein: CASSLHSNQPQHF
CDR3 DNA: TGCGCCAGCAGCTTGCATAGCAATCAGCCCCAGCATTTT

D gene: -
J gene: TRBJ1-3
V gene: TRBV19
clone size: -
CDR3 protein: CASTPWQASGNTIYF
CDR3 DNA: TGTGCCAGTACACCGTGGCAGGCCTCTGGAAACACCATATATTTT

D gene: TRBD1
J gene: TRBJ1-6
V gene: TRBV27
clone size: -
CDR3 protein: CASSLDRAGSPLHF
CDR3 DNA: TGTGCCAGCAGTCTAGACAGGGCCGGTTCACCCCTCCACTTT

D gene: -
J gene: TRBJ1-5
V gene: TRBV6-4
clone size: -
CDR3 protein: CASSESGEGNQPQHF
CDR3 DNA: TGTGCCAGCAGTGAGAGCGGCGAGGGCAATCAGCCCCAGCATTTT

D gene: TRBD1
J gene: TRBJ2-7
V gene: TRBV2
clone size: -
CDR3 protein: CASSEVEDRGDAYEQYF
CDR3 DNA: TGTGCCAGCAGTGAAGTGGAGGACAGGGGTGACGCCTACGAGCAGTACTTC

D gene: -
J gene: TRBJ1-5
V gene: TRBV7-2
clone size: -
CDR3 protein: CASSLHTSTAVTQHF
CDR3 DNA: TGTGCCAGCAGCTTACACACCAGTACCGCGGTAACCCAGCATTTT

D gene: -
J gene: TRBJ2-1
V gene: TRBV27
clone size: -
CDR3 protein: CASSPPSGLYNEQFF
CDR3 DNA: TGTGCCAGCAGTCCCCCGTCGGGTTTATACAATGAGCAGTTCTTC

D gene: TRBD1
J gene: TRBJ2-1
V gene: TRBV14
clone size: -
CDR3 protein: CASSPRRQGSYNEQFF
CDR3 DNA: TGTGCCAGCAGCCCCCGAAGACAGGGCTCCTACAATGAGCAGTTCTTC

D gene: -
J gene: TRBJ2-1
V gene: TRBV4-3
clone size: -
CDR3 protein: CASSPKRTARSYNEQFF
CDR3 DNA: TGCGCCAGCAGCCCGAAGAGGACAGCTCGCTCCTACAATGAGCAGTTCTTC

D gene: TRBD1
J gene: TRBJ2-7
V gene: TRBV2
clone size: -
CDR3 protein: CASRAQGQGRYEQYF
CDR3 DNA: TGTGCCAGCAGGGCCCAGGGACAGGGAAGATACGAGCAGTACTTC

D gene: TRBD1
J gene: TRBJ1-1
V gene: TRBV18
clone size: -
CDR3 protein: CASSPDRDTEAFF
CDR3 DNA: TGTGCCAGCTCCCCTGACAGGGATACTGAAGCTTTCTTT

D gene: -
J gene: TRBJ1-1
V gene: TRBV18
clone size: few
CDR3 protein: CASSPNSKYMNTEAFF
CDR3 DNA: TGTGCCAGCTCACCAAACAGCAAGTACATGAACACTGAAGCTTTCTTT

D gene: -
J gene: TRBJ2-2
V gene: TRBV2
clone size: -
CDR3 protein: CANLGHRNTGELFF
CDR3 DNA: TGTGCCAACTTGGGACACCGGAACACCGGGGAGCTGTTTTTT

D gene: TRBD2
J gene: TRBJ2-1
V gene: TRBV4-2
clone size: -
CDR3 protein: CASSQLSGGNEQFF
CDR3 DNA: TGTGCCAGCAGCCAACTTAGCGGGGGCAATGAGCAGTTCTTC

D gene: -
J gene: TRBJ1-1
V gene: TRBV19
clone size: -
CDR3 protein: CASSKEGTTEAFF
CDR3 DNA: TGTGCCAGTAGTAAGGAGGGAACGACTGAAGCTTTCTTT

D gene: -
J gene: TRBJ2-5
V gene: TRBV19
clone size: -
CDR3 protein: CASSRGQQETQYF
CDR3 DNA: TGTGCCAGTAGTAGAGGGCAGCAAGAGACCCAGTACTTC

D gene: TRBD1
J gene: TRBJ2-5
V gene: TRBV6-5
clone size: once
CDR3 protein: CASTNAPGGEETQYF
CDR3 DNA: TGTGCCAGCACTAACGCGCCAGGGGGCGAGGAGACCCAGTACTTC

D gene: -
J gene: TRBJ2-7
V gene: TRBV6-5
clone size: -
CDR3 protein: CASSYLGAEQYF
CDR3 DNA: TGTGCCAGCAGTTACCTGGGGGCCGAGCAGTACTTC